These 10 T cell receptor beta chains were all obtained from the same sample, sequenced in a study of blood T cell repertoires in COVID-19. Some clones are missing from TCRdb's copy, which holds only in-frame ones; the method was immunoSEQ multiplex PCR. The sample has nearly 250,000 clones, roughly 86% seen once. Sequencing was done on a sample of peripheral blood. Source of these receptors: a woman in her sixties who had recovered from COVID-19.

The CDR3 nucleotides are TGTGCCAGCAGCTTAGATAGCGCAGAAGCTTTCTTT. As protein: CASSLDSAEAFF. This chain links TRBV11-2 with TRBJ1-1; D is unclear. Per the germline V gene, CDR1 is SGHAT and CDR2 is FQNNGV. The CDR3 sequence is 12 residues long. Trimming took 0 bases from V and 8 from J, leaving 7 bases between them.

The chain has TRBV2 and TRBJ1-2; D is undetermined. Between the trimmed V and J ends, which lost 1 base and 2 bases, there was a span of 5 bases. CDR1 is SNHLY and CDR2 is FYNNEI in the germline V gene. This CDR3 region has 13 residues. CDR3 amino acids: CASSEGRNYGYTF. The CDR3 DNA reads TGTGCCAGCAGTGAAGGCCGGAACTATGGCTACACCTTC. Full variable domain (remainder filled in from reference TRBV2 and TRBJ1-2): EPEVTQTPSHQVTQMGQEVILRCVPISNHLYFYWYRQILGQKVEFLVSFYNNEISEKSEIFDDQFSVERPDGSNFTLKIRSTKLEDSAMYFCASSEGRNYGYTFGSGTRLTVV.

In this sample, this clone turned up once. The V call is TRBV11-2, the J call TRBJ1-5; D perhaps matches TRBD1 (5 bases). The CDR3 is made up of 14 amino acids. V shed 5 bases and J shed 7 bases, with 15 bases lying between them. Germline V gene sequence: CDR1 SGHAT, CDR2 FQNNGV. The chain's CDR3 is CASSLGLAGQPQHF. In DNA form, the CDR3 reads TGTGCCAGCAGCCTAGGACTCGCAGGGCAGCCCCAGCATTTT.

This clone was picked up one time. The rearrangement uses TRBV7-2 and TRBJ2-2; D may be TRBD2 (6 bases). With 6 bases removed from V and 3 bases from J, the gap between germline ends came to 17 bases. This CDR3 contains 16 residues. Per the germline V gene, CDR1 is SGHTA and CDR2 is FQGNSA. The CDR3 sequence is CASRASAGHDTGELFF. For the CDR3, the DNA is TGTGCCAGCAGGGCTTCGGCGGGGCATGACACCGGGGAGCTGTTTTTT.

This CDR3 reads CASSIRVQPQHF. CDR3 nucleotides: TGTGCCAGTAGTATACGGGTTCAGCCCCAGCATTTT. V is TRBV19 and J is TRBJ1-5; unclear D gene. CDR3 size: 12 residues. The germline V gene has CDR1 LNHDA and CDR2 SQIVND (reference sequence). The V end was cut by 2 bases, the J end by 6 bases, with 5 bases between.

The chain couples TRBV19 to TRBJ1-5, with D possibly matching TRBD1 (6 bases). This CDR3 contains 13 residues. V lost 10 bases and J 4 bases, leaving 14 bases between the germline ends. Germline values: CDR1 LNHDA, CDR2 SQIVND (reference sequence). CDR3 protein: CATKTGLNQPQHF. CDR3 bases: TGTGCCACCAAGACAGGCTTGAATCAGCCCCAGCATTTT. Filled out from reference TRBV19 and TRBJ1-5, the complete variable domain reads DGGITQSPKYLFRKEGQNVTLSCEQNLNHDAMYWYRQDPGQGLRLIYYSQIVNDFQKGDIAEGYSVSREKKESFPLTVTSAQKNPTAFYLCATKTGLNQPQHFGDGTRLSIL.

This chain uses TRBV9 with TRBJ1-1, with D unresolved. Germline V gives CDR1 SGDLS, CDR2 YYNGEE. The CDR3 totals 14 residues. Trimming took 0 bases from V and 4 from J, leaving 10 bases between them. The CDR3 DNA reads TGTGCCAGCAGCGTAGATGGGAGGCCCACTGAAGCTTTCTTT. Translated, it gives CASSVDGRPTEAFF.

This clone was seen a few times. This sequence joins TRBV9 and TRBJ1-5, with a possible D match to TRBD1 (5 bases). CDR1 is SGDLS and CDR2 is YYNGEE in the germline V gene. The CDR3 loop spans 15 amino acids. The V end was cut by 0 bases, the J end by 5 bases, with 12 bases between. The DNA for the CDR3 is TGTGCCAGCAGCGTAGGTTGGGGCGGGGATCAGCCCCAGCATTTT. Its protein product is CASSVGWGGDQPQHF.

CDR3 sequence: CASSITLSSLRGGEQFF. The CDR3 DNA follows: TGTGCCAGTAGTATCACCCTCTCAAGTTTGCGGGGGGGTGAGCAGTTCTTC. This chain uses TRBV19 with TRBJ2-1; 9 bases line up with TRBD2. With 3 bases clipped from V and 9 bases from J, the junction kept 15 bases outside the gene matches. The CDR3 contains 17 residues. Germline CDR1 LNHDA, CDR2 SQIVND (reference sequence).

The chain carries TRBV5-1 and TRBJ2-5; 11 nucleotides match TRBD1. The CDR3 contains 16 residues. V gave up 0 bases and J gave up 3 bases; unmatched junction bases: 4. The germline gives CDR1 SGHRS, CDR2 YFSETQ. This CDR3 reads CASSLGTGGSEETQYF. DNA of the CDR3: TGCGCCAGCAGCTTGGGGACAGGGGGCTCGGAAGAGACCCAGTACTTC.